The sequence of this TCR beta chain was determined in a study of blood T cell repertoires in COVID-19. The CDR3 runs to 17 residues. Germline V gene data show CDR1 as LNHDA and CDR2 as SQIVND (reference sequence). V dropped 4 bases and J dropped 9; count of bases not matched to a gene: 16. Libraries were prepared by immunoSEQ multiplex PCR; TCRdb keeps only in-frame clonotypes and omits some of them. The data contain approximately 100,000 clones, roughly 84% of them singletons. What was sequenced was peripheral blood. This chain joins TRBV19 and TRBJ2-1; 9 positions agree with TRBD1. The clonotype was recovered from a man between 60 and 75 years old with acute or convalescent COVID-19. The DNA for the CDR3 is TGTGCCAGTAGTACGAACTCCGGGACAGGGTGGAGGAGTGAGCAGTTCTTC. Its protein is CASSTNSGTGWRSEQFF.